The 9 T cell receptor beta chains in this list originate from one sample, sequenced in a study of cytomegalovirus exposure and HLA in healthy donors. Vbeta (60) and Jbeta (13) primers were used in the PCR. Sequencing was performed with immunoSEQ multiplex PCR; in TCRdb, only in-frame clones are kept and a portion is missing. The sample lists 130,000 to 150,000 clones; about 80% were seen once. Material for sequencing was PBMCs. The receptors here all came from a male donor in good health and CMV-seronegative.

The J gene is TRBJ1-1, the V gene TRBV28; D not certain. CDR3 length: 15 residues. Germline CDR1 MDHEN, CDR2 SYDVKM. The V and J ends lost 7 bases and 3 bases respectively, with 18 bases between them. The CDR3, as DNA: TGTGCCAGCACCCTAAGGGAAGCGGGGTACACTGAAGCTTTCTTT. Its translation is CASTLREAGYTEAFF.

The rearrangement uses TRBV7-2 and TRBJ1-1, with TRBD1 identical over 8 bases. The CDR3 runs 15 residues. The ends lost 5 bases at V and 5 bases at J; junction bases unmatched: 10. In germline, CDR1 is SGHTA, CDR2 FQGNSA. Here the CDR3 reads CASSGGQGGYTEAFF. The CDR3, as DNA: TGTGCCAGCAGCGGTGGACAGGGAGGGTATACTGAAGCTTTCTTT.

The V and J genes are TRBV28 and TRBJ1-5; D unresolved. This CDR3 has 12 amino acids. The germline CDR1 and CDR2 sequences are MDHEN and SYDVKM. V was pared by 8 bases and J by 1 base, with 6 bases between. As DNA, the CDR3 is TGTGCCAGCCGGGTAAGCAATCAGCCCCAGCATTTT. As protein: CASRVSNQPQHF.

The rearrangement joins TRBV6-1 to TRBJ1-1; the D gene is possibly TRBD1 (5 bases). The CDR3 is 15 residues long. From germline, CDR1 is MNHNS and CDR2 SASEGT. V lost 7 bases, J lost 3 bases, and 18 bases lay in between. The CDR3 DNA sequence: TGTGCCAGCAAGTCTGGGACTTTTGGCGACACTGAAGCTTTCTTT. Its translation is CASKSGTFGDTEAFF.

V gene TRBV5-5 combines with J gene TRBJ1-6, with 7 nucleotides matching TRBD1. Per germline, CDR1 SGHKS and CDR2 YYEKEE (reference sequence). The CDR3 covers 14 residues. V trimming: 3 bases; J trimming: 9 bases; junction bases outside the gene matches: 6. The CDR3 region has the DNA TGTGCCAGCAGCTCGACAGGGTGGAGTTCACCCCTCCACTTT. Protein sequence: CASSSTGWSSPLHF.

V gene TRBV11-2 combines with J gene TRBJ1-1; the D is unclear. V was shortened by 1 base and J by 2 bases, with 17 bases between the two germline ends. Germline-derived CDR1 and CDR2 are SGHAT and FQNNGV. The CDR3 is made up of 17 amino acids. CDR3 in DNA: TGTGCCAGCAGCTTAGCGGGTGCGGCCAGTTTAAACACTGAAGCTTTCTTT. Amino acids: CASSLAGAASLNTEAFF.

The gene calls are TRBV4-1 and TRBJ1-2, with D hard to call. The CDR3 spans 16 residues. V lost 2 bases to trimming and J lost 2 bases, with 15 bases between them. Per the germline V gene, CDR1 is MGHRA and CDR2 is YSYEKL. The DNA for the CDR3 is TGCGCCAGCAGCCAAAGTAGTCAAGCCTTCAACTATGGCTACACCTTC. Translating it yields CASSQSSQAFNYGYTF.

This chain connects TRBV5-1 to TRBJ2-1; TRBD2 agrees at 11 bases. The length of the CDR3 is 15 residues. Germline V CDR1 and CDR2: SGHRS, YFSETQ. Germline trimming cut 5 bases from V and 7 bases from J; bases unmatched to any gene: 8. Here the CDR3 reads CASRYLAGGGNEQFF. CDR3 nucleotide sequence: TGCGCCAGCAGATATCTAGCGGGGGGCGGGAATGAGCAGTTCTTC.

V and J are TRBV18 and TRBJ1-3; 9 positions match TRBD1. CDR3 size: 20 residues. CDR1 is KGHSH, CDR2 LQKENI, per germline. The J segment lost 0 bases and the V segment lost 3 bases, leaving 15 bases of the junction unmatched. The CDR3 DNA is TGTGCCAGCTCACCTAAATCCGGGACAGGGTCCCATTCCTCTGGAAACACCATATATTTT. Translation: CASSPKSGTGSHSSGNTIYF.